The 24 T cell receptor beta chains presented below share a single source sample, sequenced in a study of T cells in Graves' hyperthyroidism and ophthalmopathy. TCR beta CDR3 sequences were amplified from RNA transcripts. First-round RT-PCR with HTBI primers amplified the TCR CDR3 region. Via MiXCR, TCRdb re-called the multiplex PCR reads, giving one row per CDR3 protein. The data show 300,000 to 350,000 distinct CDR3 sequences, around 18% seen once. The material sequenced was blood. All receptors come from a woman aged 40 to 50 with Graves' ophthalmopathy.

There are many counts of this clonotype. This chain links TRBV6-1 with TRBJ2-7; 9 bases align to TRBD2. The CDR3 sequence is 16 residues long. Germline V gene data show CDR1 as MNHNS and CDR2 as SASEGT. With V trimmed by 4 bases and J by 6 bases, 13 bases remained unmatched. The CDR3 DNA follows: TGTGCCAGCAGTGCGAGCAGGGCTAGCGGGGCCTCCGAGCAGTACTTC. It yields the protein CASSASRASGASEQYF.

The chain combines TRBV12-3 or TRBV12-4 with TRBJ2-7; D not resolved. The CDR3 runs to 16 residues. V dropped 2 bases and J dropped 1 base, with 15 bases sitting between them. This CDR3 is CASSLWGLAPSYEQYF. The CDR3 DNA reads TGTGCCAGCAGTTTATGGGGTCTTGCCCCTTCCTACGAGCAGTACTTC.

This clonotype has a count of ten or more. The J gene is TRBJ1-5, the V gene TRBV20-1, with 9 nucleotides matching TRBD1. Losses at the gene ends were 5 bases for V and 4 bases for J; bases not matched to a gene: 9. Germline V gives CDR1 DFQATT, CDR2 SNEGSKA (reference sequence). The CDR3 has 15 residues. The CDR3: CSAGRGQGRNQPQHF. The CDR3 nucleotides are TGCAGTGCTGGTAGGGGACAGGGTCGGAATCAGCCCCAGCATTTT.

The table lists this clonotype with many counts. CDR3 nucleotides: TGTGCCAGCAGCTCTACGCCTAACACTGAAGCTTTCTTT. This gives the protein CASSSTPNTEAFF. This rearrangement joins TRBV7-3 to TRBJ1-1, with D hard to call. Trimming left V 4 bases short and J 2 bases short, with 8 bases between. Per germline, CDR1 SGHTA and CDR2 FQGTGA. The CDR3 is 13 amino acids.

This clonotype was counted many times. V and J are TRBV10-2 and TRBJ2-7; 8 bases line up with TRBD1. Trimming took 4 bases from V and 6 from J; bases not matched to a gene: 8. Germline-derived CDR1 and CDR2 are WSHSY and SAAADI. The CDR3 covers 14 residues. The DNA for the CDR3 is TGCGCCAGCAGTGGGGACAGGATTCGTAGCGAGCAGTACTTC. Residues: CASSGDRIRSEQYF.

This clonotype was counted only a few times. This sequence joins TRBV5-1 and TRBJ2-7; D gene ambiguous. Germline CDR1 is SGHRS and CDR2 is YFSETQ. Trimming took off 0 bases at V and 0 bases at J, with 10 bases between the two ends. This CDR3 spans 15 amino acids. CDR3 loop: CASSLGAENSYEQYF. The CDR3, as DNA: TGCGCCAGCAGCTTGGGGGCAGAGAACTCCTACGAGCAGTACTTC.

The table lists this clonotype with many counts. This chain joins TRBV6-1 and TRBJ2-7; 8 bases are a match to TRBD1. Germline-derived CDR1 and CDR2 are MNHNS and SASEGT. With 6 bases clipped from V and 4 bases from J, the junction kept 14 bases outside the gene matches. The CDR3 covers 16 residues. The chain's CDR3 is CASRSWSGRGQYEQYF. As DNA, the CDR3 is TGTGCCAGCAGGTCATGGTCTGGCAGGGGGCAATACGAGCAGTACTTC.

This clonotype has a count of ten or more. The V gene is TRBV12-3 or TRBV12-4, the J gene TRBJ2-7; either TRBD1 or TRBD2 may supply D (6 bases each). Trimming cost V 3 bases and J 5 bases, with 8 bases left between them. This CDR3 comprises 12 residues. The CDR3 nucleotides are TGTGCCAGCAGTTTGGGGGGCCACGAGCAGTACTTC. It yields the protein CASSLGGHEQYF.

On this clonotype itself: The CDR3 does not close with the conserved phenylalanine or tryptophan, likely indicating a read error. The chain is built from TRBV2 and TRBJ1-1; D remains ambiguous. The CDR3 has 13 residues. Per the germline V gene, CDR1 is SNHLY and CDR2 is FYNNEI. V was clipped by 1 base and J by 10 bases, with 13 bases between them. The CDR3 sequence is CASSEESVGLAFS. Written as DNA, the CDR3 is TGTGCCAGCAGTGAAGAGTCAGTTGGATTAGCTTTCTCT.

On this clonotype: Its ends do not fully match the called genes, so a read error is possible. This chain connects TRBV7-9 to TRBJ2-2; D not resolved. The CDR3 is 12 residues long. Germline CDR1 SEHNR, CDR2 FQNEAQ (reference sequence). This chain's CDR3 is CTSSPYTGELFF. Here the CDR3 DNA reads TGTACCAGCAGCCCTTACACCGGGGAGCTGTTTTTT.

The chain recombines TRBV6-1 with TRBJ1-5; TRBD1 might be the D (6 bases). V was pared by 6 bases and J by 3 bases, with 18 bases between. The length of the CDR3 is 16 residues. Germline loops: CDR1 MNHNS, CDR2 SASEGT. DNA for the CDR3: TGTGCCAGCAGACCGGCCTCGCGGGGGGCCAATCAGCCCCAGCATTTT. Its protein is CASRPASRGANQPQHF.

Many counts were recorded for this clonotype. The rearrangement links TRBV29-1 to TRBJ2-5; tentatively, D is TRBD2 (5 bases). Trimming pared 8 bases from V and 5 bases from J, leaving 18 bases between. The germline V gene has CDR1 SQVTM and CDR2 ANQGSEA. The CDR3 runs 13 residues. The chain's CDR3 is CSYEGLGRETQYF. CDR3 coding DNA: TGCAGCTATGAGGGTCTGGGTAGGGAGACCCAGTACTTC.

This clonotype has ten or more counts. J is TRBJ2-7 and V is TRBV12-3 or TRBV12-4, with D possibly being TRBD1 (6 bases). The CDR3 contains 15 residues. V lost 5 bases, J lost 2 bases, and 16 bases lay in between. CDR3 DNA: TGTGCCAGCAGTCAACCAGGGGACGAGCCCTACGAGCAGTACTTC. Protein: CASSQPGDEPYEQYF.

At least ten counts were recorded for this clonotype. The rearrangement joins TRBV27 to TRBJ1-1; D remains unclear. Trimming removed 3 bases at V and 1 base at J, with 9 bases between. Germline V gives CDR1 MNHEY, CDR2 SMNVEV (reference sequence). CDR3 length: 14 amino acids. CDR3: CASSFSQRNTEAFF. CDR3 nucleotide sequence: TGTGCCAGCAGTTTTTCTCAGCGGAACACTGAAGCTTTCTTT.

This clonotype showed up many times. CDR3 in DNA: TGTGCCAGCAGCGTCTCAGGGGGCGTAAGCTATGGCTACACCTTC. Its translation: CASSVSGGVSYGYTF. The V call is TRBV9, the J call TRBJ1-2; 8 positions match TRBD1. Germline V lookup: CDR1 SGDLS, CDR2 YYNGEE. The CDR3 covers 15 residues. Unmatched junction bases numbered 7, after V lost 2 bases and J lost 4 bases. Drawing the rest from reference TRBV9 and TRBJ1-2, the complete variable domain is DSGVTQTPKHLITATGQRVTLRCSPRSGDLSVYWYQQSLDQGLQFLIQYYNGEERAKGNILERFSAQQFPDLHSELNLSSLELGDSALYFCASSVSGGVSYGYTFGSGTRLTVV.

This clonotype appeared many times. This chain joins TRBV2 and TRBJ2-7; TRBD2 is a possible D gene (5 bases). Trimming removed 6 bases from V and 0 bases from J, with 12 bases in between. CDR1 and CDR2 from the germline V gene are SNHLY and FYNNEI. The CDR3 runs to 14 residues. CDR3 loop: CASRQERSSYEQYF. The CDR3 DNA reads TGTGCCAGCAGACAAGAGCGGAGCTCCTACGAGCAGTACTTC.

This clonotype was seen ten or more times. The gene calls are TRBV6-5 and TRBJ1-1, with D possibly matching TRBD1 (6 bases). Germline V gene lookup returns CDR1 MNHEY and CDR2 SVGAGI. The V and J ends lost 7 bases and 2 bases respectively, with 20 bases between them. There are 16 residues in the CDR3. CDR3 bases: TGTGCCAGCACCGCCAGCCCACACAGGGATAACACTGAAGCTTTCTTT. Its protein product is CASTASPHRDNTEAFF.

This clonotype was detected many times. The CDR3 sequence is CASSLDTMNTEAFF. CDR3 sequence (DNA): TGTGCCAGCAGCTTGGACACTATGAACACTGAAGCTTTCTTT. The chain carries TRBV7-9 and TRBJ1-1, with TRBD1 as a possible D gene (5 bases). The germline V and J ends were trimmed by 3 bases and 0 bases, with 8 bases remaining between them. The CDR3 is 14 amino acids. Per the germline V gene, CDR1 is SEHNR and CDR2 is FQNEAQ (reference sequence).

This clonotype was seen repeatedly, ten times or more. CDR3 protein: CATSRGGEINQPQHF. The CDR3 DNA is TGTGCCACCAGCAGAGGAGGGGAAATCAATCAGCCCCAGCATTTT. The chain couples TRBV15 to TRBJ1-5; possible D gene TRBD1, 5 bases. The CDR3 covers 15 residues. Germline lookup yields CDR1 LNHNV and CDR2 YYDKDF (reference sequence). Trimming cost V 1 base and J 3 bases, with 10 bases left between them.

This clonotype was recorded many times. This rearrangement joins TRBV6-1 to TRBJ1-5; the D gene is possibly TRBD1 (6 bases). The CDR3 has 14 amino acids. CDR1 and CDR2 (germline): MNHNS, SASEGT. Between the trimmed V and J ends, which lost 1 base and 5 bases, there was a span of 9 bases. The CDR3 region has the DNA TGTGCCAGCAGTGAAGACAGGGAGTATCAGCCCCAGCATTTT. Protein sequence: CASSEDREYQPQHF.

Ten or more counts support this clonotype. V gene TRBV24-1 combines with J gene TRBJ2-7; weak D call: TRBD1 (5 bases). The CDR3 is 15 amino acids. Looked up from germline, CDR1 is KGHDR and CDR2 is SFDVKD. Trimming pared 4 bases from V and 7 bases from J, leaving 19 bases between. In DNA form, the CDR3 reads TGTGCCACCAGTGACAGCAGGGTCCCGAACGATGAGCAGTACTTC. This sequence encodes CATSDSRVPNDEQYF.

This clonotype was detected many times. The CDR3 sequence is CAIKQGWNTEAFF. CDR3 DNA sequence: TGTGCCATTAAACAGGGTTGGAACACTGAAGCTTTCTTT. V usage is TRBV10-3 and J usage is TRBJ1-1; D is possibly TRBD1 (6 bases). Germline V gene lookup returns CDR1 ENHRY and CDR2 SYGVKD. The V end lost 9 bases, the J end lost 1 base, and 12 bases lay between the germline ends. CDR3 length: 13 amino acids.

A remark on this clonotype: A read error is possible here, since a much larger clone lies one base away. J is TRBJ2-2 and V is TRBV6-2 or TRBV6-3; a possible D gene is TRBD1 (6 bases). Germline lookup yields CDR1 MNHEY and CDR2 SVGEGT. Trimming removed 9 bases at V and 3 bases at J, with 26 bases between. The CDR3 totals 18 residues. The CDR3 loop reads CASFQDKAGKGDTGELFF. CDR3 in DNA: TGTGCCAGTTTTCAAGATAAGGCCGGGAAGGGGGACACCGGGGAGCTGTTTTTT.

This clonotype was recorded many times. V and J are TRBV6-2 or TRBV6-3 and TRBJ2-7, with 8 bases lining up with TRBD1. CDR1 MNHEY and CDR2 SVGEGT come from the germline V gene. The ends lost 2 bases at V and 7 bases at J; junction bases unmatched: 10. The CDR3 runs to 15 residues. The CDR3 loop is CASSYGPRGHREQYF. CDR3 nucleotide sequence: TGTGCCAGCAGTTACGGTCCCAGGGGGCATCGGGAGCAGTACTTC.